Following are 14 T cell receptor beta chains from one sample sequenced in a study of Tregs in tolerant kidney transplant recipients. Some clones are missing from TCRdb's copy, which holds only in-frame ones; the method was immunoSEQ multiplex PCR. The sample's table shows 50,000 to 65,000 clones. The sequencing here drew on CD4+ T cells from blood, taken before the transplant. The source of these receptors is a human donor who received a combined kidney and bone marrow transplant.

Points on this clone: The read comes to an end 3 residues before the CDR3 does, leaving the germline J gene to fill in the end. The J gene is TRBJ2-2, the V gene TRBV7-9, with D tentatively TRBD2 (5 bases). The CDR3 contains 12 residues. The V end lost 3 bases, the J end lost 10 bases, and 9 bases lay between the germline ends. CDR1 is SEHNR, CDR2 FQNEAQ, per germline (reference sequence). The covered CDR3 bases are TGTGCCAGCAGCTTTGATAGCGAGGAG. Protein product: CASSFDSEE. The CDR3, in full, reads CASSFDSEELFF.

As regards this clone: Read sequence stops 3 residues before the CDR3 end, and the germline J gene provides the missing end. This sequence joins TRBV7-2 and TRBJ2-7; 7 nucleotides align to TRBD1. This CDR3 has 15 residues. The junction had 7 bases not matched to a gene; V was cut back by 5 bases and J by 0 bases. Germline V CDR1 and CDR2: SGHTA, FQGNSA. The CDR3 is CASSPRTGSSYEQYF. Incomplete CDR3 DNA: TGTGCCAGCAGCCCTCGGACAGGTAGCTCCTACGAG.

Concerning this clone: The read falls 3 residues short of the CDR3 end, and the missing part is taken from the germline J gene. The gene calls are TRBV7-9 and TRBJ1-4; 9 nucleotides align to TRBD1. Germline CDR1 reads SEHNR; CDR2 reads FQNEAQ (reference sequence). V lost 5 bases and J lost 8; bases outside the gene matches: 6. CDR3 size: 14 residues. CDR3 DNA (partial): TGTGCCAGCAGCGCGGACAGGGGAGGCGAAAAA. Its protein is CASSADRGGEK. The whole CDR3 is CASSADRGGEKLFF. Full variable domain (rest looked up from reference TRBV7-9 and TRBJ1-4): DTGVSQNPRHKITKRGQNVTFRCDPISEHNRLYWYRQTLGQGPEFLTYFQNEAQLEKSRLLSDRFSAERPKGSFSTLEIQRTEQGDSAMYLCASSADRGGEKLFFGSGTQLSVL.

Turning to this clone: The read is 3 residues too short to cover the CDR3 end, so that end is filled in from the germline J gene. This chain connects TRBV2 to TRBJ1-2, with 9 nucleotides matching TRBD1. This CDR3 has 14 amino acids. Germline V gives CDR1 SNHLY, CDR2 FYNNEI. The V segment lost 5 bases and the J segment 6 bases; nucleotides outside the gene matches: 7. This CDR3 is CASSNRDRDHGYTF. The part of the CDR3 DNA that was read is TGTGCCAGCAGTAACCGGGACAGGGACCATGGC.

With respect to this clone: The read comes to an end 3 residues before the CDR3 does, leaving the germline J gene to fill in the end. The chain employs TRBV2 and TRBJ1-2, with 8 bases aligning to TRBD1. Per germline, CDR1 SNHLY and CDR2 FYNNEI. The CDR3 extends over 12 amino acids. The sequenced CDR3 bases are TGTGCCAGCAGTGAGGACAGGGATCGC. Amino acids: CASSEDRDR. Given in full, the CDR3 is CASSEDRDRYTF.

With respect to this clone: The CDR3 is cut off 3 residues early in the read; its end comes from the germline J gene. The rearrangement links TRBV7-2 to TRBJ2-3; 14 bases align to TRBD2. V was clipped by 5 bases and J by 8 bases; unmatched bases: 6. This CDR3 is built from 15 residues. The germline V gene encodes CDR1 SGHTA and CDR2 FQGNSA. The CDR3 sequence is CASSNGLAGGGTQYF. The CDR3 bases that were read are TGTGCCAGCAGCAACGGACTAGCGGGAGGAGGTACG. Full variable domain (outside the CDR3, taken from reference TRBV7-2 and TRBJ2-3): GAGVSQSPSNKVTEKGKDVELRCDPISGHTALYWYRQSLGQGLEFLIYFQGNSAPDKSGLPSDRFSAERTGGSVSTLTIQRTQQEDSAVYLCASSNGLAGGGTQYFGPGTRLTVL.

Remarks on this clone: The read ends 3 residues shy of where the CDR3 ends; the end is completed using the germline J gene. The chain uses TRBV19 and TRBJ2-7; 8 bases fit TRBD1. V lost 0 bases and J lost 3; bases outside the gene matches: 4. The CDR3 spans 15 residues. Germline V gene sequence: CDR1 LNHDA, CDR2 SQIVND (reference sequence). The CDR3 DNA, read in part, is TGTGCCAGTAGTATAGAGACAGGGGTGAACTACGAG. This gives the protein CASSIETGVNYE. The entire CDR3 is CASSIETGVNYEQYF.

CDR3: CASSRGADSPYGYTF. CDR3 bases read: TGTGCCAGCAGCCGTGGCGCAGACAGCCCCTATGGC. The chain combines TRBV5-4 with TRBJ1-2; D might be TRBD1 (5 bases). Sequencing ends 3 residues short of the CDR3 end; the germline J gene provides the rest. This CDR3 is 15 amino acids long. V shed 4 bases and J shed 4 bases, with 17 bases lying between them. The germline V gene encodes CDR1 SGHNT and CDR2 YYREEE (reference sequence).

A note on this clone: The sequence runs out 3 residues before the end of the CDR3; the remainder is reconstructed from the germline J gene. J is TRBJ2-1 and V is TRBV19, with 11 bases lining up with TRBD2. Trimming cost V 4 bases and J 2 bases; bases outside gene matches: 13. CDR3 length: 19 residues. Germline-derived CDR1 and CDR2 are LNHDA and SQIVND (reference sequence). Here the CDR3 reads CASSTPSGGPHLPYNEQFF. The sequenced part of the CDR3 DNA is TGTGCCAGTAGTACCCCTAGCGGGGGGCCACACTTACCCTACAATGAG.

On this clone: The read is 3 residues too short to cover the CDR3 end, so that end is filled in from the germline J gene. The genes are TRBV29-1 and TRBJ1-5; D possibly corresponds to TRBD1 (6 bases). Germline V lookup: CDR1 SQVTM, CDR2 ANQGSEA. This CDR3 has 13 amino acids. Trimming left V 3 bases short and J 6 bases short, with 12 bases between. Partial CDR3 DNA: TGCAGCGTTGATGGGGGGGCCGGTCAGCCC. It is translated as CSVDGGAGQP. The full CDR3 protein is CSVDGGAGQPQHF.

With regard to this clone: The CDR3 end is not reached by the read, which stops 3 residues before it; the germline J gene fills it in. The rearrangement uses TRBV6-2 or TRBV6-3 and TRBJ1-2, with 7 bases fitting TRBD1. CDR1 and CDR2 (germline): MNHEY, SVGEGT. J gave up 7 bases and V 8 bases, and 4 bases lay outside the gene matches. The CDR3 length is 11 residues. The CDR3 DNA, read in part, is TGTGCCAGCCGCCGACAGGGTGGC. Amino acid sequence: CASRRQGG. The entire CDR3 sequence reads CASRRQGGYTF.

The sequenced part of the CDR3 DNA is TGCAGCGTTGAAGTGGGGACAGATGACTACGAG. As protein: CSVEVGTDDYE. In full, the CDR3 is CSVEVGTDDYEQYF. The chain recombines TRBV29-1 with TRBJ2-7, with 7 bases matching TRBD1. The CDR3 end falls 3 residues outside the read, so it is completed with the germline J gene. Germline assignment: CDR1 SQVTM and CDR2 ANQGSEA. The CDR3 is made up of 14 amino acids. V gave up 1 base and J gave up 3 bases; unmatched junction bases: 6.

Worth noting for this clone: The read ends 3 residues shy of where the CDR3 ends; the end is completed using the germline J gene. The chain employs TRBV20-1 and TRBJ1-5, with 8 positions matching TRBD1. The CDR3 sequence is 14 residues long. Trimming removed 2 bases from V and 4 bases from J; junction bases left unmatched: 4. Germline V gene data show CDR1 as DFQATT and CDR2 as SNEGSKA (reference sequence). This chain's CDR3 is CSARLDRGNQPQHF. The sequenced part of the CDR3 DNA is TGCAGTGCTAGACTTGACAGGGGTAATCAGCCC.

With respect to this clone: The CDR3 extends 3 residues past the end of the read, so its final part is completed from the germline J gene. This rearrangement joins TRBV7-7 to TRBJ2-3; 7 bases line up with TRBD1. Germline CDR1 SSHAT, CDR2 FNYEAQ (reference sequence). This CDR3 has 13 amino acids. The part of the CDR3 DNA that was read is TGTGCCAGCAGCGCCCACCGGGACAGAACG. Encoded protein: CASSAHRDRT. The CDR3, in full, reads CASSAHRDRTQYF.